This T cell receptor (beta chain) was found in a study of shared clonotypes between healthy human individuals. Findings of the study overall: Though the depth was large, rarefaction showed that sorted-subset sequencing was incomplete.

The CDR3 has 15 residues. J gave up 6 bases and V 4 bases, and 9 bases lay outside the gene matches. Germline CDR1 and CDR2: MNHEY and SMNVEV (reference sequence). Clones were read by immunoSEQ multiplex PCR, and TCRdb kept only the in-frame ones, dropping some. The repertoire holds around 690,000 clones, with 90% as singletons. Concerning this clone: Its specificity is not known.

Sample: memory CD8+ T cells from PBMCs. Subset denoted: CD45RO+ cells pooled with CCR7-negative TemRA cells. The sequence came from a young man in good health. Some clones in this sample may be carry-over from other donors' samples. This sequence joins TRBV27 and TRBJ2-4; 7 bases line up with TRBD2. CDR3 nucleotide sequence: TGTGCCAGCAGTTCCCGGGAGGTTAGCGGAAACATTCAGTACTTC. Translation: CASSSREVSGNIQYF.